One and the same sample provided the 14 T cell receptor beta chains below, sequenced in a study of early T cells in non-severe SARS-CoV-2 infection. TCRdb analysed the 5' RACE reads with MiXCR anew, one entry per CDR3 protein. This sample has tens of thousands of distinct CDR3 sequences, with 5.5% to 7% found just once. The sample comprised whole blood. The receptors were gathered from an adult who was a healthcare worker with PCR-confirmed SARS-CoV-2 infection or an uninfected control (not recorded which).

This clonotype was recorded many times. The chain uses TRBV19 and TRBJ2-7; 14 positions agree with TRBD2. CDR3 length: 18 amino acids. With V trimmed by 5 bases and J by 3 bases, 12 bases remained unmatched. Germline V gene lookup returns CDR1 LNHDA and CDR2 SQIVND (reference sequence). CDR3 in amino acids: CASSVESSGLAGVYEQYF. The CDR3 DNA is TGTGCCAGTAGTGTCGAATCGTCGGGACTAGCGGGAGTCTACGAGCAGTACTTC.

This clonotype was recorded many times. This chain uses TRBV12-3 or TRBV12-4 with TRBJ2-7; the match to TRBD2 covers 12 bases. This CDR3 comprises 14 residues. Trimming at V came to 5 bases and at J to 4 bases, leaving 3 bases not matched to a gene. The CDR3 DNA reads TGTGCCAGCAGTCCTAGCGGGAGGGGGTACGAGCAGTACTTC. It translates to CASSPSGRGYEQYF.

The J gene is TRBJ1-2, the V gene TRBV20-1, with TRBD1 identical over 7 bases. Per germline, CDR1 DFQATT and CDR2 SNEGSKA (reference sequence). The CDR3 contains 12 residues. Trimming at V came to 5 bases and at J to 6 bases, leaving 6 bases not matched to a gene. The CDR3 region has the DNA TGCAGTGCTCAAGGGACAGACCATGGCTACACCTTC. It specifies CSAQGTDHGYTF.

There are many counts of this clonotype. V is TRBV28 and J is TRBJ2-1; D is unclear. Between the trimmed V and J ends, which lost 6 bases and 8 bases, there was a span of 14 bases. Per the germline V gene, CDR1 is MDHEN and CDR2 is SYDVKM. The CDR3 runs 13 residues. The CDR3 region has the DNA TGTGCCAGCAGCCAAATGGCTGGCGATGAGCAGTTCTTC. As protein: CASSQMAGDEQFF.

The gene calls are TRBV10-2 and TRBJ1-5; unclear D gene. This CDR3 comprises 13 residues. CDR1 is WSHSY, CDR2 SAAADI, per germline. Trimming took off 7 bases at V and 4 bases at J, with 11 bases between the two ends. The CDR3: CASIEQLNQPQHF. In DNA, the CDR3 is TGCGCCAGCATCGAGCAGTTAAATCAGCCCCAGCATTTT.

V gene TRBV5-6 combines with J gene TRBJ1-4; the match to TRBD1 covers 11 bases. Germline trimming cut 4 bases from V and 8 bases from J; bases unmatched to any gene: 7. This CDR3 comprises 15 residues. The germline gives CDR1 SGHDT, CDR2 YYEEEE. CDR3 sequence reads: CASSAGTGGSEKLFF. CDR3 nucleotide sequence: TGTGCCAGCAGCGCGGGGACAGGGGGTTCAGAAAAACTGTTTTTT.

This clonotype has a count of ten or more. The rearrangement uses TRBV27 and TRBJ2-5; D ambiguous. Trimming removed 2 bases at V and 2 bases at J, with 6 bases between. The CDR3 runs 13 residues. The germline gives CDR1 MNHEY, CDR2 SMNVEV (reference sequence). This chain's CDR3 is CASSLMRQETQYF. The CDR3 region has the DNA TGTGCCAGCAGTTTAATGCGACAAGAGACCCAGTACTTC.

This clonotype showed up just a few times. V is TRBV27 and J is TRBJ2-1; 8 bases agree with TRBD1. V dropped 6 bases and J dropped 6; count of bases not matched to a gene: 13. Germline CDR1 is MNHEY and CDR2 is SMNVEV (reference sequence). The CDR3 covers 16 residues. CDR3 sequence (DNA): TGTGCCAGCAGATCTCTCACAGGGGGAAGGAGCAATGAGCAGTTCTTC. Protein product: CASRSLTGGRSNEQFF.

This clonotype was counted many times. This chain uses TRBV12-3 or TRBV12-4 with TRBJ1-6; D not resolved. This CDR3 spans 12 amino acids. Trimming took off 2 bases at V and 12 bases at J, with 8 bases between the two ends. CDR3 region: CASSLLSLPLHF. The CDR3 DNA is TGTGCCAGCAGTTTACTTTCGCTACCCCTCCACTTT.

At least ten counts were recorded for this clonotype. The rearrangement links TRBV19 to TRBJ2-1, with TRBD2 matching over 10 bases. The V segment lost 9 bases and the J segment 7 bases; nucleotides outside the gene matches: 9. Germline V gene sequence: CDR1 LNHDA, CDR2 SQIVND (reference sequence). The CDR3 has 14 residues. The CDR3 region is CASTKAGGLNEQFF. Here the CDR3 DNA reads TGTGCCAGCACCAAAGCGGGAGGGTTAAATGAGCAGTTCTTC. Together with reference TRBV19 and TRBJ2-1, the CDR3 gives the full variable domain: DGGITQSPKYLFRKEGQNVTLSCEQNLNHDAMYWYRQDPGQGLRLIYYSQIVNDFQKGDIAEGYSVSREKKESFPLTVTSAQKNPTAFYLCASTKAGGLNEQFFGPGTRLTVL.

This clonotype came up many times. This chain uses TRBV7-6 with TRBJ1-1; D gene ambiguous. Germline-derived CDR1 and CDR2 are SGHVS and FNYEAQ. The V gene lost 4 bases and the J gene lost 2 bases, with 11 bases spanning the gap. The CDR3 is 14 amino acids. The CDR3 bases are TGTGCCAGCAGCTCCGGCAATGTTAACACTGAAGCTTTCTTT. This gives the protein CASSSGNVNTEAFF. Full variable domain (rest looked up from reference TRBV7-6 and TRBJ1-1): GAGVSQSPRYKVTKRGQDVALRCDPISGHVSLYWYRQALGQGPEFLTYFNYEAQQDKSGLPNDRFSAERPEGSISTLTIQRTEQRDSAMYRCASSSGNVNTEAFFGQGTRLTVV.

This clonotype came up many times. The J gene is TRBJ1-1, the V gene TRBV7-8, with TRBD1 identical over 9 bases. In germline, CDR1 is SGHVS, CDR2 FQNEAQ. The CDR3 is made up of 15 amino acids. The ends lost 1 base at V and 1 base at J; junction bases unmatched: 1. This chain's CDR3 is CASSLVDRGNTEAFF. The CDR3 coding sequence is TGTGCCAGCAGCTTAGTGGACAGGGGGAACACTGAAGCTTTCTTT.

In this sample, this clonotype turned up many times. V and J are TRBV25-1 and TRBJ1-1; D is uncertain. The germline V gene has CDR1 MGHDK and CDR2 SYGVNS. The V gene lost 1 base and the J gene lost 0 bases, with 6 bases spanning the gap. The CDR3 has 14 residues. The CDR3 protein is CASSEFTVNTEAFF. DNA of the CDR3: TGTGCCAGCAGTGAATTTACAGTGAACACTGAAGCTTTCTTT. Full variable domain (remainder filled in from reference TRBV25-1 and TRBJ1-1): EADIYQTPRYLVIGTGKKITLECSQTMGHDKMYWYQQDPGMELHLIHYSYGVNSTEKGDLSSESTVSRIRTEHFPLTLESARPSHTSQYLCASSEFTVNTEAFFGQGTRLTVV.

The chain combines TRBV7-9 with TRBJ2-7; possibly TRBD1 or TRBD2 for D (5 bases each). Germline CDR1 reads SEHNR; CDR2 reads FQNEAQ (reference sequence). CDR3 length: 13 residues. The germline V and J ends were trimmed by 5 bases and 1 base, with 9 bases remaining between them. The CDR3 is CASSRDASYEQYF. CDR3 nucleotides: TGTGCCAGCAGCCGGGACGCATCCTACGAGCAGTACTTC. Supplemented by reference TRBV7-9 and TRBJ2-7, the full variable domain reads DTGVSQNPRHKITKRGQNVTFRCDPISEHNRLYWYRQTLGQGPEFLTYFQNEAQLEKSRLLSDRFSAERPKGSFSTLEIQRTEQGDSAMYLCASSRDASYEQYFGPGTRLTVT.